The clone carrying this T cell receptor beta chain was counted a single time. This record belongs to a study of T cell responses to AZD1222 COVID-19 vaccine. Using immunoSEQ multiplex PCR, the repertoire was profiled, and TCRdb retains in-frame clones only, with some absent. The data contain some 120,000 clones, about nine tenths of them singletons. The CDR3 totals 14 residues. V was trimmed by 3 bases and J by 2 bases, leaving 10 bases between them. CDR1 MDHEN and CDR2 SYDVKM come from the germline V gene. This receptor was taken from an adult in good health. Sequenced here: peripheral blood, sampled on day 0 of MenACWY control vaccination. This rearrangement joins TRBV28 to TRBJ1-1; no firm D call. The CDR3 DNA reads TGTGCCAGCAGTTTCCTGACACCTAACACTGAAGCTTTCTTT. Its translation: CASSFLTPNTEAFF.